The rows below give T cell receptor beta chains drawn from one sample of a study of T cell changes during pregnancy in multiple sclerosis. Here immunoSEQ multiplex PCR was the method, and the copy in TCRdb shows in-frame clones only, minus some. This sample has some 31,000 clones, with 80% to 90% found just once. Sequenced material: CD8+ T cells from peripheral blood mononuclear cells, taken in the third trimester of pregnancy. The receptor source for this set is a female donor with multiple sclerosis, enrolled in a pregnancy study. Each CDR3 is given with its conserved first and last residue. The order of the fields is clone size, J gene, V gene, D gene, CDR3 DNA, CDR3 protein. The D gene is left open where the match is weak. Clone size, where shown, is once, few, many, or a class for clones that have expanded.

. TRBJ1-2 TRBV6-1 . TGTGCCAGCAGTGTAGCAGGGGTGGATGGCTACACCTTC CASSVAGVDGYTF
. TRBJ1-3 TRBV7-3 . TGTGCCAGCAGCTCCCGGTTCGGAAACACCATATATTTT CASSSRFGNTIYF
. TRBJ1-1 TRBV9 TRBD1 TGTGCCAGCAGCGTAGGGGGACAGCAAAGGAACACTGAAGCTTTCTTT CASSVGGQQRNTEAFF
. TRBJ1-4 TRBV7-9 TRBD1 TGTGCCACCACCGGCGGGACAGGGGGCGCAACTAATGAAAAACTGTTTTTT CATTGGTGGATNEKLFF
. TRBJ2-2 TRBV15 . TGTGCCACCAGCGGGCGGGAAAAACGTACCACCGGGGAGCTGTTTTTT CATSGREKRTTGELFF
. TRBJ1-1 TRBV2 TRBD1 TGTGCCAGTACGCCGAGACAGGGATTGACTGAAGCTTTCTTT CASTPRQGLTEAFF
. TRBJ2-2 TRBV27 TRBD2 TGTGCCAGCAGTTTATGGGGTAGCGGGAGGTCACCTCCGGGAACCGGGGAGCTGTTTTTT CASSLWGSGRSPPGTGELFF
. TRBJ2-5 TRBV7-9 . TGTGCCAGCAGCTTATCTGTACTAGAAGAGACCCAGTACTTC CASSLSVLEETQYF
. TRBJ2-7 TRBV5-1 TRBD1 TGCGCCAGCAGCCCCGATCGGGACAGGGGAGTAAACTACGAGCAGTACTTC CASSPDRDRGVNYEQYF
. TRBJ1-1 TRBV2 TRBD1 TGTGCCAGCAGTCGGACAGGGAACACTGAAGCTTTCTTT CASSRTGNTEAFF
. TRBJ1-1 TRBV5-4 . TGTGCCAGCAGCAGGAGAGTGAACACTGAAGCTTTCTTT CASSRRVNTEAFF
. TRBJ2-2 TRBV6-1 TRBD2 TGTGCCAGCAGTGAAGCTAGCGGGAGCACCGGGGAGCTGTTTTTT CASSEASGSTGELFF
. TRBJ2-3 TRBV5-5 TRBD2 TGTGCCAGCAGCTTGCGCGGGAGTAGCACAGATACGCAGTATTTT CASSLRGSSTDTQYF
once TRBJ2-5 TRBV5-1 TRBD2 TGCGCCAGCAGCTTACGCCCAGCGGGGGAAGAGACCCAGTACTTC CASSLRPAGEETQYF
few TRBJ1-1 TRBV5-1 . TGCGCCAGCAGCTTGCCAGGGCTCGGGGCTTTCTTT CASSLPGLGAFF
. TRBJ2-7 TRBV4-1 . TGCGCCAGCAGCCAAGATCGGTTAGGGACTTTAGGAGACGAGCAGTACTTC CASSQDRLGTLGDEQYF
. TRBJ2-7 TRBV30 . TGTGCCTGGAGTGGTGCGGAGTACTACGAGCAGTACTTC CAWSGAEYYEQYF
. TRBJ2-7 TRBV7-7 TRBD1 TGTGCCAGCAGCCCCGGACAGGGGTACGAGCAGTACTTC CASSPGQGYEQYF
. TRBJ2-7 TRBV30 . TGTGCCTGGAGTGGAGATCCTCCTACTATCTACGAGCAGTACTTC CAWSGDPPTIYEQYF
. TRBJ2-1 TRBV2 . TGTGCCAGCCCTCTCTCCAATGAGCAGTTCTTC CASPLSNEQFF
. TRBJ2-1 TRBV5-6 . TGTGCCAGCAGCTTATCAGCGAGGAGCTCCTACAATGAGCAGTTCTTC CASSLSARSSYNEQFF
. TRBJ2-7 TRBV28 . TGTGCCAGCAGTTGGTCTACAGGGAAGTGGTACGAGCAGTACTTC CASSWSTGKWYEQYF
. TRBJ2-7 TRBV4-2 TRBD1 TGTGCCAGCAGCCCTCTAGGGACAGGGAGTACGGGCGAGCAGTACTTC CASSPLGTGSTGEQYF
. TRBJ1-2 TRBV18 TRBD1 TGTGCCAGCTCACCACCTTCTAAACAGGGGGACGGCTACACCTTC CASSPPSKQGDGYTF
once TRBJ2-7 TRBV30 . TGTGCCTGGAGCGCCACCCTGGGGGCGCTATCCTACGAGCAGTACTTC CAWSATLGALSYEQYF
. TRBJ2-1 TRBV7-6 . TGTGCCAGCAGCTTAAAGAACGGGAGTGGAAGGAATGAGCAGTTCTTC CASSLKNGSGRNEQFF
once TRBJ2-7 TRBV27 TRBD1 TGTGCCAGCAGTGATTGGGACAGGGGCTACGAGCAGTACTTC CASSDWDRGYEQYF
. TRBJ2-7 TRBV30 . TGTGCCTGGAGTCCTCCTAGCGCTCGGGGCGAGCAGTACTTC CAWSPPSARGEQYF
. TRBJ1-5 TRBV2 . TGTGCCAGCAGTTTTCCCAGGGGTTACGATCAGCCCCAGCATTTT CASSFPRGYDQPQHF
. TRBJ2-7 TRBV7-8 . TGTGCCAGCAGCGTCCAACTAGGCAGGGGCGAGCAGTACTTC CASSVQLGRGEQYF
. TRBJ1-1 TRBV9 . TGTGCCAGCAGCGTGATCGACGGGGTTACTGAAGCTTTCTTT CASSVIDGVTEAFF